Following are 24 T cell receptor beta chains from one sample sequenced in a study of T cell clonotyping in hematopoietic cell transplantation. Clones were sequenced by immunoSEQ multiplex PCR, and TCRdb holds only the in-frame ones, with some missing. The sample shows about 47,000 clones, about four fifths of them seen only once. As to time point: recipient sample about 28 days before transplant, after cytoreduction. The source was peripheral blood mononuclear cells, collected before stem cell transplant. The source of these receptors is a man in his fifties or sixties with myelodysplastic syndrome. Some clones in this sample may be carry-over from other donors' samples.

This sequence joins TRBV5-1 and TRBJ1-2; D is perhaps TRBD1 (6 bases). The CDR3 runs 16 residues. Germline-derived CDR1 and CDR2 are SGHRS and YFSETQ. V dropped 1 base and J dropped 8 bases, with 21 bases sitting between them. In DNA form, the CDR3 reads TGCGCCAGCAGCTTGTTCACCACAACAGGGCCGGGGGGCTACACCTTC. Translation: CASSLFTTTGPGGYTF.

The chain uses TRBV5-1 and TRBJ2-7, with 7 bases lining up with TRBD1. The CDR3 is made up of 15 amino acids. V trimming: 3 bases; J trimming: 0 bases; junction bases outside the gene matches: 6. Germline CDR1 is SGHRS and CDR2 is YFSETQ. The CDR3 here is CASSWRRDSSYEQYF. The CDR3 nucleotides are TGCGCCAGCAGCTGGCGCCGGGACAGCTCCTACGAGCAGTACTTC. Full variable domain (missing parts from reference TRBV5-1 and TRBJ2-7): KAGVTQTPRYLIKTRGQQVTLSCSPISGHRSVSWYQQTPGQGLQFLFEYFSETQRNKGNFPGRFSGRQFSNSRSEMNVSTLELGDSALYLCASSWRRDSSYEQYFGPGTRLTVT.

This sequence joins TRBV2 and TRBJ1-6, with no clear D. The CDR3 length is 16 residues. Between the trimmed V and J ends, which lost 5 bases and 7 bases, there was a span of 18 bases. The germline CDR1 and CDR2 sequences are SNHLY and FYNNEI. DNA for the CDR3: TGTGCCAGCAGTCACAGCCTCTCAATCGGGAATTCACCCCTCCACTTT. Translating gives CASSHSLSIGNSPLHF.

The J gene is TRBJ1-2, the V gene TRBV4-3; D not certain. The CDR3 covers 16 residues. Germline V gene sequence: CDR1 LGHNA, CDR2 YSLEER. V lost 4 bases and J 0 bases, leaving 15 bases between the germline ends. CDR3 coding DNA: TGCGCCAGCAGCCCTCGGGTCTCCGCGGCTAACTATGGCTACACCTTC. It encodes CASSPRVSAANYGYTF.

The chain links TRBV2 to TRBJ1-5; D ambiguous. The CDR3 is made up of 14 amino acids. CDR1 SNHLY and CDR2 FYNNEI come from the germline V gene. V was trimmed by 6 bases and J by 0 bases, leaving 9 bases between them. The CDR3 region has the DNA TGTGCCAGCAGCGGTATTGCTAGCAATCAGCCCCAGCATTTT. Protein product: CASSGIASNQPQHF.

The gene calls are TRBV15 and TRBJ1-5; D gene unclear. The germline V gene has CDR1 LNHNV and CDR2 YYDKDF (reference sequence). This CDR3 is built from 14 residues. V was trimmed by 1 base and J by 8 bases, leaving 12 bases between them. The CDR3 sequence is CATSRGGLSEPQHF. CDR3 DNA sequence: TGTGCCACCAGCAGAGGAGGGCTTTCGGAGCCCCAGCATTTT.

The V call is TRBV29-1, the J call TRBJ2-2, with no clear D. The CDR3 is 12 amino acids. Germline lookup yields CDR1 SQVTM and CDR2 ANQGSEA. The germline V and J ends were trimmed by 3 bases and 7 bases, with 9 bases remaining between them. The CDR3 nucleotides are TGCAGCGTTGAGATCCGCTTCGGGGAGCTGTTTTTT. This encodes CSVEIRFGELFF.

The chain employs TRBV28 and TRBJ2-7; 8 nucleotides align to TRBD1. The J segment lost 2 bases and the V segment lost 4 bases, leaving 7 bases of the junction unmatched. There are 15 residues in the CDR3. CDR1 is MDHEN and CDR2 is SYDVKM in the germline V gene. CDR3 DNA: TGTGCCAGCAGTTCAACGGGACAGGACACCTACGAGCAGTACTTC. It specifies CASSSTGQDTYEQYF.

V is TRBV6-5 and J is TRBJ2-7; D possibly corresponds to TRBD2 (6 bases). The CDR3 runs to 14 residues. V gave up 2 bases and J gave up 2 bases, with 10 bases separating them. CDR1 is MNHEY, CDR2 SVGAGI, per germline. CDR3 nucleotides: TGTGCCAGCAGTTACAGGCGGGGCCCCTACGAGCAGTACTTC. Residues: CASSYRRGPYEQYF.

The chain couples TRBV5-6 to TRBJ2-3; D not resolved. Germline assignment: CDR1 SGHDT and CDR2 YYEEEE. The CDR3 runs 11 residues. V was pared by 2 bases and J by 5 bases, with 3 bases between. Written as DNA, the CDR3 is TGTGCCAGCAGCTTCGGAGATACGCAGTATTTT. Its protein product is CASSFGDTQYF.

The rearrangement links TRBV30 to TRBJ2-2; D remains ambiguous. Per the germline V gene, CDR1 is GTSNPN and CDR2 is SVGIG (reference sequence). The V end was cut by 4 bases, the J end by 1 base, with 7 bases between. This CDR3 has 13 amino acids. The CDR3 bases are TGTGCCTGGAATAATGGGAACACCGGGGAGCTGTTTTTT. Protein product: CAWNNGNTGELFF.

The CDR3: CASSEEGRGINEQFF. CDR3 nucleotides: TGTGCCAGCAGCGAAGAAGGTAGGGGGATCAATGAGCAGTTCTTC. The rearrangement links TRBV9 to TRBJ2-1, with D maybe TRBD1 (6 bases). CDR1 and CDR2 (germline): SGDLS, YYNGEE. Trimming shortened V by 3 bases and J by 6 bases, and 16 bases separated the two germline ends. The CDR3 is made up of 15 amino acids. Filled out from reference TRBV9 and TRBJ2-1, the complete variable domain reads DSGVTQTPKHLITATGQRVTLRCSPRSGDLSVYWYQQSLDQGLQFLIQYYNGEERAKGNILERFSAQQFPDLHSELNLSSLELGDSALYFCASSEEGRGINEQFFGPGTRLTVL.

This chain links TRBV4-3 with TRBJ2-7; possibly TRBD2 for D (5 bases). The CDR3 runs 15 residues. V lost 0 bases to trimming and J lost 6 bases, with 15 bases between them. Germline CDR1 reads LGHNA; CDR2 reads YSLEER. For the CDR3, the DNA is TGCGCCAGCAGCCAAGAGTACGCTAGCAACACCGAGCAGTACTTC. This translates into CASSQEYASNTEQYF.

This chain links TRBV5-1 with TRBJ1-1, with TRBD1 matching 8 bases. The J segment lost 1 base and the V segment lost 4 bases, leaving 9 bases of the junction unmatched. Per germline, CDR1 SGHRS and CDR2 YFSETQ. The CDR3 sequence is 16 residues long. The CDR3 sequence is CASSPNDRGANTEAFF. The CDR3 DNA reads as TGCGCCAGCAGCCCAAATGACAGGGGCGCGAACACTGAAGCTTTCTTT. The variable domain in full, completed from reference TRBV5-1 and TRBJ1-1, reads KAGVTQTPRYLIKTRGQQVTLSCSPISGHRSVSWYQQTPGQGLQFLFEYFSETQRNKGNFPGRFSGRQFSNSRSEMNVSTLELGDSALYLCASSPNDRGANTEAFFGQGTRLTVV.

This clone came up a few times. The chain employs TRBV7-2 and TRBJ2-7; TRBD1 aligns across 8 bases. The CDR3 has 15 amino acids. V gave up 0 bases and J gave up 12 bases; unmatched junction bases: 13. Germline V gene lookup returns CDR1 SGHTA and CDR2 FQGNSA. The CDR3 sequence: CASSLAVGTGLSMYF. The CDR3 DNA follows: TGTGCCAGCAGCTTAGCGGTTGGGACAGGACTTAGTATGTACTTC.

The chain couples TRBV5-6 to TRBJ2-7; tentatively, D is TRBD2 (6 bases). V gave up 5 bases and J gave up 6 bases, with 18 bases separating them. This CDR3 contains 14 residues. Germline V gene lookup returns CDR1 SGHDT and CDR2 YYEEEE. CDR3: CASSQPGLGVEQYF. The CDR3 DNA reads TGTGCCAGCAGTCAACCGGGACTGGGGGTCGAGCAGTACTTC.

The rearrangement uses TRBV7-2 and TRBJ1-2; D is perhaps TRBD1 (6 bases). CDR1 and CDR2 from the germline V gene are SGHTA and FQGNSA. V lost 0 bases and J 5 bases, leaving 10 bases between the germline ends. The CDR3 spans 14 residues. The CDR3 coding sequence is TGTGCCAGCAGCTTAGCTCCAGGGGCATATGGCTACACCTTC. It translates to CASSLAPGAYGYTF.

V and J are TRBV9 and TRBJ2-7; D ambiguous. Trimming pared 0 bases from V and 6 bases from J, leaving 10 bases between. The length of the CDR3 is 13 residues. The V gene's germline CDR1 is SGDLS and CDR2 YYNGEE. CDR3 protein: CASSVEMGSEQYF. For the CDR3, the DNA is TGTGCCAGCAGCGTAGAAATGGGGTCCGAGCAGTACTTC. Full variable domain (missing parts from reference TRBV9 and TRBJ2-7): DSGVTQTPKHLITATGQRVTLRCSPRSGDLSVYWYQQSLDQGLQFLIQYYNGEERAKGNILERFSAQQFPDLHSELNLSSLELGDSALYFCASSVEMGSEQYFGPGTRLTVT.

The J gene is TRBJ2-7, the V gene TRBV5-5; 9 bases align to TRBD1. Losses at the gene ends were 0 bases for V and 1 base for J; bases not matched to a gene: 14. CDR3 size: 19 residues. CDR1 SGHKS and CDR2 YYEKEE come from the germline V gene (reference sequence). As DNA, the CDR3 is TGTGCCAGCAGCTTGGAGTCGACAGGGGGTAGTGGCTGGTCCTACGAGCAGTACTTC. Protein: CASSLESTGGSGWSYEQYF.

The rearrangement links TRBV2 to TRBJ2-1; TRBD1 matches 9 bases. CDR1 and CDR2 from the germline V gene are SNHLY and FYNNEI. CDR3 length equals 14 residues. J was trimmed by 6 bases and V by 7 bases; bases with no gene match: 7. The CDR3 nucleotides are TGTGCCAGCACCAAAGGGGACAGGGTCAATGAGCAGTTCTTC. Translation: CASTKGDRVNEQFF.

The J gene is TRBJ1-1, the V gene TRBV6-5; D not certain. The CDR3 has 15 amino acids. CDR1 is MNHEY, CDR2 SVGAGI, per germline. V lost 2 bases and J lost 3, with 13 bases in between. The chain's CDR3 is CASSYQSLIDTEAFF. The CDR3 nucleotides read TGTGCCAGCAGTTACCAGTCATTGATCGACACTGAAGCTTTCTTT.

The rearrangement links TRBV10-3 to TRBJ1-2, with D possibly TRBD1 on 5 matching bases. The CDR3 loop spans 14 amino acids. CDR1 and CDR2 (germline): ENHRY, SYGVKD. The CDR3 sequence: CASQAGGVVYGYTF. The CDR3 region has the DNA TGTGCTTCCCAGGCGGGGGGGGTAGTCTATGGCTACACCTTC.

V is TRBV19 and J is TRBJ2-7; D possibly corresponds to TRBD1 (6 bases). CDR1 and CDR2 from the germline V gene are LNHDA and SQIVND (reference sequence). The CDR3 contains 13 residues. The V and J ends lost 9 bases and 6 bases respectively, with 18 bases between them. CDR3 residues: CASSQGLQREQYF. The CDR3 bases are TGTGCCAGCTCCCAGGGGCTACAACGCGAGCAGTACTTC.

The CDR3 loop is CASSEPGTGVYEQYF. CDR3 DNA sequence: TGCGCCAGCAGCGAGCCCGGGACAGGGGTCTACGAGCAGTACTTC. This sequence joins TRBV4-1 and TRBJ2-7; 10 bases are a match to TRBD1. This CDR3 spans 15 amino acids. Germline trimming cut 5 bases from V and 3 bases from J; bases unmatched to any gene: 7. Germline lookup yields CDR1 MGHRA and CDR2 YSYEKL.